The clone carrying this T cell receptor (beta chain) was seen a single time. Its antigen is not identified. Sequencing was performed with immunoSEQ multiplex PCR; in TCRdb, only in-frame clones are kept and a portion is missing. The table records tens of thousands of clones, 78% of them present only once. This sample was taken from a study of vaccination effects on CD4 cells after COVID-19. Germline V gives CDR1 KGHDR, CDR2 SFDVKD. Deletions cut 9 bases from V and 5 bases from J, with 9 bases between. The CDR3 loop spans 11 amino acids. Sequencing followed a ViraFEST assay step that expanded antigen-specific CD4+ T cells with viral peptide pools. With more than 9 days of culture completed, CD4+ T cells were isolated. Vaccine recipients lacked prior SARS-CoV-2 infection and had negative nucleocapsid antibodies.

V usage is TRBV24-1 and J usage is TRBJ1-2, with unresolved D. Material: CD4+ T cells from PBMCs cultured with SARS-CoV-2 spike peptides, obtained before COVID-19 vaccination. This TCR was recovered from a human donor who received a COVID-19 vaccine. The DNA for the CDR3 is TGTGCCACCTCTTATGAGTATGGCTACACCTTC. Its translation: CATSYEYGYTF.